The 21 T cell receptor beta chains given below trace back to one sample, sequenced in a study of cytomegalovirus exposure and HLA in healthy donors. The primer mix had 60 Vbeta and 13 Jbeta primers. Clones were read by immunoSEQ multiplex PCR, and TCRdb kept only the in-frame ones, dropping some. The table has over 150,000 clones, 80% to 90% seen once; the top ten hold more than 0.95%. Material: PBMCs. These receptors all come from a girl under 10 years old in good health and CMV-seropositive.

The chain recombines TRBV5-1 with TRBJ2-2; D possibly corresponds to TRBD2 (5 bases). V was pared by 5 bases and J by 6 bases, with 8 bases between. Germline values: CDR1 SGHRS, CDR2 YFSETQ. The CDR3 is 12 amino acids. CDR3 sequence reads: CASRRDAGELFF. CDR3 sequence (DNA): TGCGCCAGCAGGAGGGATGCCGGGGAGCTGTTTTTT. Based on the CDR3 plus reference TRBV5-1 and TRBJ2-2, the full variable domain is KAGVTQTPRYLIKTRGQQVTLSCSPISGHRSVSWYQQTPGQGLQFLFEYFSETQRNKGNFPGRFSGRQFSNSRSEMNVSTLELGDSALYLCASRRDAGELFFGEGSRLTVL.

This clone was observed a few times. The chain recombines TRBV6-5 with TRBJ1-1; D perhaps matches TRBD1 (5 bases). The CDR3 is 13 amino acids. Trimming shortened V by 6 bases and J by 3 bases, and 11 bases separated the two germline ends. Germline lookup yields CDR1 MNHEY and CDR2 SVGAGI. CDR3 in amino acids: CASRSQVYTEAFF. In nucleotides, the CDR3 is TGTGCCAGCAGGTCACAGGTCTACACTGAAGCTTTCTTT.

The CDR3 nucleotides are TGCGCCAGCAGCTTGGGTTGGGGGCCGGATGGCTACACCTTC. The encoded protein is CASSLGWGPDGYTF. J is TRBJ1-2 and V is TRBV5-1; a possible D gene is TRBD1 (6 bases). CDR1 and CDR2 (germline): SGHRS, YFSETQ. V lost 0 bases, J lost 6 bases, and 12 bases lay in between. This CDR3 comprises 14 residues.

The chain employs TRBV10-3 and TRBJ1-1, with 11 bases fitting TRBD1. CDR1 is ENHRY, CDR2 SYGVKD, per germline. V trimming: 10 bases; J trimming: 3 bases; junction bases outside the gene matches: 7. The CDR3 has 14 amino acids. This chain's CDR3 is CATNPGQGDTEAFF. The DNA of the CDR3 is TGTGCCACAAATCCGGGACAGGGGGACACTGAAGCTTTCTTT.

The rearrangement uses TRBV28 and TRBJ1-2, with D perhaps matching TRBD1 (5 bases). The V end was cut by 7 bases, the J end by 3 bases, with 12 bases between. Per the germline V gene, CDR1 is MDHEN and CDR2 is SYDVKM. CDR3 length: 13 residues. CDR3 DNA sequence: TGTGCCAGCACCTCGGCAGGGCACTATGGCTACACCTTC. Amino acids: CASTSAGHYGYTF.

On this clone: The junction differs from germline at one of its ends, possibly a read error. DNA for the CDR3: TGTGCCGGCAGGTCGGGACAGTTGGCTTTCTTT. This sequence encodes CAGRSGQLAFF. The chain employs TRBV6-5 and TRBJ1-1, with TRBD1 matching over 7 bases. The CDR3 is 11 amino acids. In germline, CDR1 is MNHEY, CDR2 SVGAGI.

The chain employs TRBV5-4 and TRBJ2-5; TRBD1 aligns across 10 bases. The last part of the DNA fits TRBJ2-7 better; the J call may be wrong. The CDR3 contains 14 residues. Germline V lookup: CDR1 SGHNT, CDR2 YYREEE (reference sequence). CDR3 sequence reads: CATSTGTGAYEQYF. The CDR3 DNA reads TGTGCCACCTCGACCGGGACAGGGGCCTACGAGCAGTACTTC.

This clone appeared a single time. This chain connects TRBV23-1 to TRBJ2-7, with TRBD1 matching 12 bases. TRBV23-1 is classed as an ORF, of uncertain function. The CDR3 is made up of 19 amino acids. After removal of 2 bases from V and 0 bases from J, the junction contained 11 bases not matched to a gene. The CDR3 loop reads CASSQGTGGQHRSSYEQYF. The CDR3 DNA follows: TGCGCCAGCAGTCAAGGGACAGGGGGCCAACATAGGAGCTCCTACGAGCAGTACTTC.

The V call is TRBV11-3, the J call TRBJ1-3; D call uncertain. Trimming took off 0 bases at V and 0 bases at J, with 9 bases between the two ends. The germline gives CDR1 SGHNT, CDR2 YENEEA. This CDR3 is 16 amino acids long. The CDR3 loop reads CASSLDMAGSGNTIYF. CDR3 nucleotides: TGTGCCAGCAGCTTAGATATGGCGGGCTCTGGAAACACCATATATTTT.

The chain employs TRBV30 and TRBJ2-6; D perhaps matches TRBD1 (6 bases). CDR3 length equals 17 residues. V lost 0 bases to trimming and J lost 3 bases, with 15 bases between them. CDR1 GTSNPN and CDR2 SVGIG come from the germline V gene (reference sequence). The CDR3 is CAWSVEDSTFGANVLTF. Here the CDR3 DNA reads TGTGCCTGGAGTGTGGAGGACAGCACGTTTGGGGCCAACGTCCTGACTTTC.

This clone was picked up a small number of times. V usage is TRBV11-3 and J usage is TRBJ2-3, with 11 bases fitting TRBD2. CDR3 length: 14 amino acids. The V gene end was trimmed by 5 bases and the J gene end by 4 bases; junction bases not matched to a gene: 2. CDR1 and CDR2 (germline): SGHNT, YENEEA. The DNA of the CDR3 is TGTGCCAGCAGCCCACTAGCGGGAGCAGATACGCAGTATTTT. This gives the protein CASSPLAGADTQYF.

CDR3 in amino acids: CASRGQRGGLDTQYF. In DNA, the CDR3 is TGTGCCAGCAGGGGTCAGCGGGGGGGCTTAGATACGCAGTATTTT. The chain carries TRBV6-6 and TRBJ2-3; TRBD2 matches 10 bases. The CDR3 sequence is 15 residues long. Trimming at V came to 6 bases and at J to 5 bases, leaving 8 bases not matched to a gene. Looked up from germline, CDR1 is MNHNY and CDR2 is SVGAGI (reference sequence).

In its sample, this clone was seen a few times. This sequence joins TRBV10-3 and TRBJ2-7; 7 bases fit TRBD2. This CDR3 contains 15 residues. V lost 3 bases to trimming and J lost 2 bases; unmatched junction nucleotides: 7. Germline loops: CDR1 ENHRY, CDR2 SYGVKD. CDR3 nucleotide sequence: TGTGCCATCAGTGAAGGTCGGGGGGATACCTACGAGCAGTACTTC. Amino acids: CAISEGRGDTYEQYF.

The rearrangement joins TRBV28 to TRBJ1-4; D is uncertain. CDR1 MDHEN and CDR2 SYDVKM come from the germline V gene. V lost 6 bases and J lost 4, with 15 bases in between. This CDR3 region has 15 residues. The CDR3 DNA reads TGTGCCAGCAGCTATCCCGGGATTGTTAATGAAAAACTGTTTTTT. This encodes CASSYPGIVNEKLFF. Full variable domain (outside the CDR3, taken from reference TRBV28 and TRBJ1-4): DVKVTQSSRYLVKRTGEKVFLECVQDMDHENMFWYRQDPGLGLRLIYFSYDVKMKEKGDIPEGYSVSREKKERFSLILESASTNQTSMYLCASSYPGIVNEKLFFGSGTQLSVL.

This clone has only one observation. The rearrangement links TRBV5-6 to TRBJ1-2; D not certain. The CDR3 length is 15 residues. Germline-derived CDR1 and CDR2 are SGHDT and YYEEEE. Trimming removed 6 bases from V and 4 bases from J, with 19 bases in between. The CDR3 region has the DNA TGTGCCAGCACCTGGTTTGGCAGCGACTCCTATGGCTACACCTTC. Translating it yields CASTWFGSDSYGYTF.

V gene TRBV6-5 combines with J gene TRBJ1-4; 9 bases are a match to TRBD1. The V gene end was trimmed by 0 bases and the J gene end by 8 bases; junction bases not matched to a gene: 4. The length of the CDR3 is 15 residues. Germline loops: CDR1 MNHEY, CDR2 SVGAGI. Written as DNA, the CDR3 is TGTGCCAGCAGTTACTCCGGGACAGGGCAGGAAAAACTGTTTTTT. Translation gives CASSYSGTGQEKLFF.

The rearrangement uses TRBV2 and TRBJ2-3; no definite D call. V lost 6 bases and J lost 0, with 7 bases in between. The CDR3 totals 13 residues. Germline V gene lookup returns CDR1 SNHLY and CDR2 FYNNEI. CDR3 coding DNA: TGTGCCAGCAGCCCCTCGAGCACAGATACGCAGTATTTT. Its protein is CASSPSSTDTQYF.

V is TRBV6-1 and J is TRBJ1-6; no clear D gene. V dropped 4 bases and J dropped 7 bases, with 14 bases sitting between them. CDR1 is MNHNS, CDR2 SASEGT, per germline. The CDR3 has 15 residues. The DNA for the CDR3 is TGTGCCAGCAGTGGAGGAGTCGTTTACAATTCACCCCTCCACTTT. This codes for CASSGGVVYNSPLHF.

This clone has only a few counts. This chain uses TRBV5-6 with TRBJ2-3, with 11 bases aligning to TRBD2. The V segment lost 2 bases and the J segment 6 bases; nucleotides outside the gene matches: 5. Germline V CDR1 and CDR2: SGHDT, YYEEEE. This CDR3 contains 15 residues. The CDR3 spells CASSFLSGGEDTQYF. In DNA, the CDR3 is TGTGCCAGCAGCTTCCTTAGCGGGGGGGAGGATACGCAGTATTTT.

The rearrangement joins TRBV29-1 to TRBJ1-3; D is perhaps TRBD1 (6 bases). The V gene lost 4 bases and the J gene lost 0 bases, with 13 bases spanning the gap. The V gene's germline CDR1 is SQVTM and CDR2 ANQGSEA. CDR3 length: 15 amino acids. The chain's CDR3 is CSVVDQGSSGNTIYF. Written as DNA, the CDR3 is TGCAGCGTTGTCGATCAGGGGAGCTCTGGAAACACCATATATTTT.

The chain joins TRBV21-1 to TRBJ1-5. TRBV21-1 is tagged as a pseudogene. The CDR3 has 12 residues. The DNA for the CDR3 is TGTTCCCCGGCGGGCGGAGATCAGCCCCAGCATTTT. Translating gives CSPAGGDQPQHF.